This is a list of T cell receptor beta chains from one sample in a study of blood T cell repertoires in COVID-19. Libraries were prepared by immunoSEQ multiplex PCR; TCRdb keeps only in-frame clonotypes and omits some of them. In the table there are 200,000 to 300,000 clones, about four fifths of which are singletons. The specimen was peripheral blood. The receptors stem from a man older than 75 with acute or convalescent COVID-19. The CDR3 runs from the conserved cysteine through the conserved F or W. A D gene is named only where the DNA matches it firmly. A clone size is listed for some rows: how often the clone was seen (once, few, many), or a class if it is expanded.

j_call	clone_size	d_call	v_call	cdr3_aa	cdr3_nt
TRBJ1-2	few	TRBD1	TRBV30	CAWSQGGGAGYTF	TGTGCCTGGAGCCAAGGGGGCGGGGCTGGCTACACCTTC
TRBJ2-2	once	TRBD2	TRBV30	CAWTLAGSNTGELFF	TGTGCCTGGACCTTAGCGGGATCGAACACCGGGGAGCTGTTTTTT
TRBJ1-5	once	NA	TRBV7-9	CASSPAGYQPQHF	TGTGCCAGCAGCCCTGCAGGCTATCAGCCCCAGCATTTT
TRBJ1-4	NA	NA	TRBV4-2	CASSQDRREEKLFF	TGTGCCAGCAGCCAAGACAGGCGGGAGGAAAAACTGTTTTTT
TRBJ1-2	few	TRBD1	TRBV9	CASSVVDRANYGYTF	TGTGCCAGCAGCGTAGTGGACAGGGCTAACTATGGCTACACCTTC
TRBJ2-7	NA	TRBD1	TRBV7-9	CASSFAGTGGIAAPYEQYF	TGTGCCAGCAGCTTTGCCGGGACAGGGGGTATAGCGGCCCCCTACGAGCAGTACTTC
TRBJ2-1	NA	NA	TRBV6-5	CASSYTGRQGNEQFF	TGTGCCAGCAGTTATACGGGAAGGCAGGGGAATGAGCAGTTCTTC
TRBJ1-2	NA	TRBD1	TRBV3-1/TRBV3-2	CASSQVPGTGGDGYTF	TGTGCCAGCAGCCAAGTCCCCGGGACAGGGGGTGATGGCTACACCTTC
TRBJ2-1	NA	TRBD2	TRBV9	CASSVGLASWDEQFF	TGTGCCAGCAGCGTAGGACTAGCGTCGTGGGATGAGCAGTTCTTC
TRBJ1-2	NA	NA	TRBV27	CASSNSLGGYTF	TGTGCCAGCAGCAACTCCCTAGGTGGCTACACCTTC
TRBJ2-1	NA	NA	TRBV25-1	CASTPRTRDNEQFF	TGTGCCAGCACCCCACGGACGAGGGACAATGAGCAGTTCTTC
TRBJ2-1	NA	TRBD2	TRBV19	CASSGAAGGRNEQFF	TGTGCCAGTAGTGGGGCAGCGGGAGGGAGGAATGAGCAGTTCTTC
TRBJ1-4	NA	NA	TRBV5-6	CASSLQGWSEKLFF	TGTGCCAGCAGTTTGCAGGGGTGGAGTGAAAAACTGTTTTTT
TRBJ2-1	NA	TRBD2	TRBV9	CASSAGLGLAGPSYNEQFF	TGTGCCAGCAGCGCGGGCCTTGGACTAGCGGGGCCCTCCTACAATGAGCAGTTCTTC
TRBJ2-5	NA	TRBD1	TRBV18	CASSPRGQGETQYF	TGTGCCAGCTCACCAAGGGGACAGGGGGAGACCCAGTACTTC
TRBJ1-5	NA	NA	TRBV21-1	CASSTDRGSNQPQHF	TGTGCCAGCAGCACTGACAGGGGAAGCAATCAGCCCCAGCATTTT
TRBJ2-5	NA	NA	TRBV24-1	CATSEYRESTQYF	TGTGCCACCAGTGAATACAGGGAAAGCACCCAGTACTTC
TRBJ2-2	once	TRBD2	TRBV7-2	CASSLRGLAGRNTGELFF	TGTGCCAGCAGCTTGAGGGGACTAGCGGGGCGAAACACCGGGGAGCTGTTTTTT
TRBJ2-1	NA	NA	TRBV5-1	CASSLVREGQFF	TGCGCCAGCAGCTTAGTCCGGGAAGGGCAGTTCTTC
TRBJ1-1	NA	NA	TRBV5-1	CASTPTETMNTEAFF	TGCGCCAGCACCCCTACAGAAACCATGAACACTGAAGCTTTCTTT
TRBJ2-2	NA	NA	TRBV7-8	CASSLSGPGELFF	TGTGCCAGCAGCTTATCAGGTCCCGGGGAGCTGTTTTTT
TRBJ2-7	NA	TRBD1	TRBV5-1	CASSIGTGGEQYF	TGCGCCAGCAGCATCGGGACAGGCGGCGAGCAGTACTTC
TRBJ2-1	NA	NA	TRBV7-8	CASSPRRGLASSEPDEQFF	TGTGCCAGCAGCCCGAGGAGGGGCCTAGCGAGTTCGGAGCCGGATGAGCAGTTCTTC
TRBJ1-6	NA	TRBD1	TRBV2	CASSDNRGRRSPLHF	TGTGCCAGCAGTGACAACAGGGGGCGAAGATCACCCCTCCACTTT
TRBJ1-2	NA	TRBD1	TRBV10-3	CAISETPIGTGYGYTF	TGTGCCATCAGTGAGACACCTATCGGGACAGGTTATGGCTACACCTTC
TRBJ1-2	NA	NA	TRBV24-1	CAPLTAGYGYTF	TGTGCCCCCCTGACAGCAGGGTATGGCTACACCTTC
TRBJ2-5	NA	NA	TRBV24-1	CATSARGSQETQYF	TGTGCCACCAGTGCCAGAGGCAGCCAAGAGACCCAGTACTTC
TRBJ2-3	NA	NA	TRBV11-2	CASSFGGGTDTQYF	TGTGCCAGCAGCTTCGGAGGAGGCACAGATACGCAGTATTTT
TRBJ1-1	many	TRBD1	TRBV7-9	CASSPGQLNTEAFF	TGTGCCAGCAGCCCGGGACAGCTGAACACTGAAGCTTTCTTT
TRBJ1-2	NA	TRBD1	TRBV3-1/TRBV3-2	CASSQGTGVMLSNYGYTF	TGTGCCAGCAGCCAGGGGACAGGGGTAATGTTAAGCAACTATGGCTACACCTTC
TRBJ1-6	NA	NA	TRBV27	CASSSLFSTASSYNSPLHF	TGTGCCAGCAGTTCCCTCTTTTCGACAGCTAGCTCCTATAATTCACCCCTCCACTTT
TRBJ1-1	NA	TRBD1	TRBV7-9	CASSRRGHMNTEAFF	TGTGCCAGCAGCCGCAGGGGGCACATGAACACTGAAGCTTTCTTT
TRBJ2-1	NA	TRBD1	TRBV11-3	CASSSRTGVNNEQFF	TGTGCCAGCAGCTCTCGGACAGGGGTAAACAATGAGCAGTTCTTC
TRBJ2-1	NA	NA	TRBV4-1	CASSQEVAYNEQFF	TGCGCCAGCAGCCAAGAGGTAGCCTACAATGAGCAGTTCTTC
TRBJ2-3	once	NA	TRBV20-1	CSASRSDTQYF	TGCAGTGCTAGTCGGTCAGATACGCAGTATTTT
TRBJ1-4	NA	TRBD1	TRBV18	CASSAGTGNVKLFF	TGTGCCAGCTCGGCCGGGACAGGGAATGTAAAACTGTTTTTT
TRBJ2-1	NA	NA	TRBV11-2	CASSPLRGTTYNEQFF	TGTGCCAGCAGCCCCCTTCGGGGGACCACCTACAATGAGCAGTTCTTC
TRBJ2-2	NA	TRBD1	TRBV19	CASSTPSGQGGNTGELFF	TGTGCCAGTAGTACCCCTAGCGGACAGGGGGGCAACACCGGGGAGCTGTTTTTT
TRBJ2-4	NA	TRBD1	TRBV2	CASRLTGYAKNIQYF	TGTGCCAGCAGGCTGACAGGGTATGCCAAAAACATTCAGTACTTC
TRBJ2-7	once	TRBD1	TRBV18	CASSPQGQTYEQYF	TGTGCCAGCTCGCCACAGGGGCAAACCTACGAGCAGTACTTC
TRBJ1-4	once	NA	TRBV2	CASSLTEEKLFF	TGTGCCAGCAGCTTGACAGAGGAAAAACTGTTTTTT
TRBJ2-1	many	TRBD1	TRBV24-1	CATSDPDRGSCNEQFF	TGTGCCACCAGTGACCCGGACAGGGGGAGTTGCAATGAGCAGTTCTTC
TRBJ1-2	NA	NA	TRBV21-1	CASSKDTGWGSGYTF	TGTGCCAGCAGCAAAGATACAGGATGGGGTAGTGGCTACACCTTC
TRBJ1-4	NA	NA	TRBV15	CATSRLRTLGAGEKLFF	TGTGCCACCAGCAGACTAAGGACCCTAGGGGCGGGGGAAAAACTGTTTTTT
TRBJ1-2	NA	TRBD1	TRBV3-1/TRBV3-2	CASSQEQGNGYTF	TGTGCCAGCAGCCAAGAACAGGGGAATGGCTACACCTTC
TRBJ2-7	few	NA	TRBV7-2	CASSSLAWGAYEQYF	TGTGCCAGCAGCTCGTTAGCGTGGGGGGCCTACGAGCAGTACTTC
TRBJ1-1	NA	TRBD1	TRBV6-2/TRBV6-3	CASSDRGYVAFF	TGTGCCAGCAGCGACAGGGGGTATGTGGCTTTCTTT
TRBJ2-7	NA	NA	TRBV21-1	CASSKYPGGYEQYF	TGTGCCAGCAGCAAATACCCAGGGGGCTACGAGCAGTACTTC
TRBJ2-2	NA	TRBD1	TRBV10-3	CAIRGQGANTGELFF	TGTGCCATCAGGGGACAGGGGGCGAACACCGGGGAGCTGTTTTTT